This TCR beta chain was sequenced for a study of blood T cell repertoires in COVID-19. The germline gives CDR1 SNHLY, CDR2 FYNNEI. Trimming left V 8 bases short and J 7 bases short, with 14 bases between. CDR3 length equals 12 residues. The protocol was immunoSEQ multiplex PCR, while the TCRdb copy is restricted to in-frame clones and leaves out a portion. This repertoire shows around 250,000 clones, about 89% found once; its top ten account for approximately 10%. The V call is TRBV2, the J call TRBJ2-5, with D perhaps matching TRBD2 (6 bases). Sequenced sample: peripheral blood. The receptor's source is a man aged 40-49 years with active or convalescent COVID-19. DNA for the CDR3: TGTGCCAGCCTTTCGAACGGGGGGACCCAGTACTTC. This encodes CASLSNGGTQYF.